Listed below are T cell receptor beta chains from one sample, sequenced in a study of CD8 T cells in Susac syndrome. TCRdb analysed the immunoSEQ multiplex PCR reads with MiXCR anew, one entry per CDR3 protein. The sample holds under 200,000 distinct CDR3 sequences, over 85% seen once. Input material: CD4+ T cells from PBMCs. The receptors were gathered from a human donor in good health. CDR3s include the opening cysteine and the closing phenylalanine or tryptophan. The D gene is left open where the match is weak. Only part of the rows carry a size: once, few, many, or a class if the clone is expanded.

NA | NA | TRBJ2-2 | TRBV7-3 | TGTGCCAGCAGCGCCGACAGGACTAACACCGGGGAGCTGTTTTTT | CASSADRTNTGELFF
NA | NA | TRBJ1-2 | TRBV7-9 | TGTGCCAGCAGCTTAAAAGGGGATGGCTACACCTTC | CASSLKGDGYTF
TRBD1 | NA | TRBJ2-2 | TRBV28 | TGTGCCAGCAACCCGGGACAGGGGGCTGTCGGGGAGCTGTTTTTT | CASNPGQGAVGELFF
NA | few | TRBJ2-3 | TRBV6-6 | TGTGCCAGCAGTTACGGGGGTACTAGCACAGATACGCAGTATTTT | CASSYGGTSTDTQYF
TRBD1 | NA | TRBJ1-5 | TRBV30 | TGTGCCTGGAGTGCGCTGGACAGGGATCAGCCCCAGCATTTT | CAWSALDRDQPQHF
NA | once | TRBJ2-3 | TRBV5-1 | TGCGCCAGCAGCTTGGCCGAAGGGCGGAGAGATACGCAGTATTTT | CASSLAEGRRDTQYF
TRBD2 | NA | TRBJ2-1 | TRBV5-1 | TGCGCCAGCACCCCGAGCGGGGGGAGTGGAAATGAGCAGTTCTTC | CASTPSGGSGNEQFF
NA | NA | TRBJ1-4 | TRBV7-9 | TGTGCCAGCAGCTTAGACGGCAGCAAGAATGAAAAACTGTTTTTT | CASSLDGSKNEKLFF
NA | NA | TRBJ1-3 | TRBV4-2 | TGTGCCAGCAGCCAAGACCCAGTCAGAGGGACCACCATATATTTT | CASSQDPVRGTTIYF
TRBD1 | NA | TRBJ1-5 | TRBV6-6 | TGTGCCAGCAGTGCGGACAGGCTTAGCAATCAGCCCCAGCATTTT | CASSADRLSNQPQHF
NA | NA | TRBJ2-5 | TRBV30 | TGTGCCTGGAGTGTACCGGGGTTGCTCATCCAAGAGACCCAGTACTTC | CAWSVPGLLIQETQYF
TRBD1 | NA | TRBJ2-7 | TRBV5-4 | TGTGTCAGCAGCCCGGGACAGCAGTACGAGCAGTACTTC | CVSSPGQQYEQYF
TRBD1 | NA | TRBJ1-2 | TRBV5-1 | TGCGCCAGCAGCACCGGACAGGGGTCCCACACCTTC | CASSTGQGSHTF
NA | NA | TRBJ1-5 | TRBV14 | TGTGCCAGCAGCCCAGGGCAGGGCCTCTATAGCAATCAGCCCCAGCATTTT | CASSPGQGLYSNQPQHF
NA | NA | TRBJ1-4 | TRBV5-1 | TGCGCCAGCAGCTCGGACAGTTCAACTAATGAAAAACTGTTTTTT | CASSSDSSTNEKLFF
NA | NA | TRBJ1-1 | TRBV4-3 | TGCGCCAGCAGCCATCAACAGGTCCGGGGTGAAGCTTTCTTT | CASSHQQVRGEAFF
NA | NA | TRBJ2-7 | TRBV6-2/TRBV6-3 | TGTGCCAGCGGAGGCGGAAAGGGGTTGACCTACGAGCAGTACTTC | CASGGGKGLTYEQYF
TRBD1 | NA | TRBJ2-5 | TRBV6-2/TRBV6-3 | TGTGCCAGCAGTTACAGCCCCGACAGGGGAGAGACCCAGTACTTC | CASSYSPDRGETQYF
NA | NA | TRBJ2-5 | TRBV6-6 | TGTGCCACCATCAATTGGGCTGGAAAAGAGACCCAGTACTTC | CATINWAGKETQYF
TRBD2 | NA | TRBJ2-3 | TRBV6-1 | TGTGCCAGCAGTGACGCGGGGGGCACAGATACGCAGTATTTT | CASSDAGGTDTQYF
TRBD2 | NA | TRBJ2-3 | TRBV18 | TGTGCCAGCTCACCACCGGGACTAGCGGGGGCTGATACGCAGTATTTT | CASSPPGLAGADTQYF
TRBD2 | NA | TRBJ2-1 | TRBV6-2/TRBV6-3 | TGTGCCAGCAGTTACTTTAGCGGGGCAGGGAATGAGCAGTTCTTC | CASSYFSGAGNEQFF
TRBD2 | NA | TRBJ2-5 | TRBV27 | TGTGCCAGCAGTTTGAGGCTAGCGGGACGGGAGACCCAGTACTTC | CASSLRLAGRETQYF
NA | once | TRBJ2-1 | TRBV18 | TGTGCCAGCTCCCTTGACCCCGGGGCCTACAATGAGCAGTTCTTC | CASSLDPGAYNEQFF
NA | NA | TRBJ1-2 | TRBV3-1 | TGTGCCAGCAGCCAAGGAATTGGACAGAGCGGATATGGCTACACCTTC | CASSQGIGQSGYGYTF